These T cell receptor beta chains were read from a single sample in a study of blood T cell repertoires in COVID-19. TCRdb's copy holds only in-frame clones and misses some; the assay was immunoSEQ multiplex PCR. Of 270,000 or so clones listed, more than 75% are singletons. Sequenced sample: PBMCs or T cells enriched from blood (not recorded which). Receptor source: a woman aged 45-59 years who had been exposed to COVID-19. CDR3s include the opening cysteine and the closing phenylalanine or tryptophan. D genes are given only for firm matches. Clone size is stated in some rows and not others, as once, few, many or a class when expanded.

TRBJ2-6 | . | TRBV7-2 | few | TGTGCCAGCAGCTTAGTGGTCGCAGGGGAAAACGTCCTGACTTTC | CASSLVVAGENVLTF
TRBJ1-1 | TRBD1 | TRBV5-1 | . | TGCGCCAGCAGCTCCTACGGACAGGGGAAGGAAGCTTTCTTT | CASSSYGQGKEAFF
TRBJ2-7 | . | TRBV18 | . | TGTGCCAGCTCACGGCGGGGAGCGGACGAGCAGTACTTC | CASSRRGADEQYF
TRBJ1-5 | . | TRBV27 | . | TGTGCCAGCAGTTTATGGGGGGGAGGAGATAGCAATCAGCCCCAGCATTTT | CASSLWGGGDSNQPQHF
TRBJ1-1 | TRBD1 | TRBV7-9 | . | TGTGCCAGCAGTCCTACCGGGACAGGGGGCACTGAAGCTTTCTTT | CASSPTGTGGTEAFF
TRBJ1-1 | . | TRBV18 | . | TGTGCCAGCTCTGAGACAGTAGAAGCTTTCTTT | CASSETVEAFF
TRBJ2-1 | . | TRBV6-6 | . | TGTGCCGTTTCGGGGACCTACAATGAGCAGTTCTTC | CAVSGTYNEQFF
TRBJ2-5 | . | TRBV11-1 | . | TGTGCCAGCAGCCCGACTCGGGTAAAACAAGAGACCCAGTACTTC | CASSPTRVKQETQYF
TRBJ2-5 | . | TRBV15 | few | TGTGCCACCAGCGGACGGTCTAGGAGCGGCGAAGAGACCCAGTACTTC | CATSGRSRSGEETQYF
TRBJ1-4 | TRBD1 | TRBV29-1 | . | TGCAGCGTCAGGACAGGGAACGAAAAACTGTTTTTT | CSVRTGNEKLFF
TRBJ1-3 | . | TRBV7-2 | . | TGTGCCAGCAGAGATACAGGAGCGGGGATGAGGCAACCCGGAAACACCATATATTTT | CASRDTGAGMRQPGNTIYF
TRBJ1-2 | . | TRBV5-6 | . | TGTGCCAGCAGCTTGGTCAGACAGATTAACTATGGCTACACCTTC | CASSLVRQINYGYTF
TRBJ1-1 | TRBD1 | TRBV29-1 | . | TGCAGCGGAGGCAGGGGGACTGAAGCTTTCTTT | CSGGRGTEAFF
TRBJ1-6 | . | TRBV28 | . | TGTGCCAGCAGTTGGGGACACTTCGCAGAATCACCCCTCCACTTT | CASSWGHFAESPLHF
TRBJ2-2 | TRBD1 | TRBV28 | . | TGTGCCAGCAGGATCATAGGGGGCAAGATCGGGGAGCTGTTTTTT | CASRIIGGKIGELFF
TRBJ2-2 | TRBD2 | TRBV7-2 | . | TGTGCCAGCCGCCAGGCGGGGGGGAACACCGGGGAGCTGTTTTTT | CASRQAGGNTGELFF
TRBJ2-3 | TRBD2 | TRBV19 | . | TGTGCCAGTAGTATCCGCAGCGGGGGGGTAGATACGCAGTATTTT | CASSIRSGGVDTQYF
TRBJ1-1 | . | TRBV5-1 | . | TGCGCCAGCAGCCTCCCGTCGAACACTGAAGCTTTCTTT | CASSLPSNTEAFF
TRBJ1-4 | . | TRBV6-1 | few | TGTGCCAGCAGTGAATCGGTTTCGGGGGCTAATGAAAAACTGTTTTTT | CASSESVSGANEKLFF
TRBJ1-3 | . | TRBV28 | . | TGTGCCAGCACCCCCTTCGGTAACTCTGGAAACACCATATATTTT | CASTPFGNSGNTIYF
TRBJ1-1 | TRBD1 | TRBV28 | . | TGTGCCAGCAGCCAACCTGACAGGGGGAACACTGAAGCTTTCTTT | CASSQPDRGNTEAFF
TRBJ1-2 | . | TRBV7-9 | . | TGTGCCAGCAGCTTAACCTTGGAGGGAACGGATGGCTACACCTTC | CASSLTLEGTDGYTF
TRBJ1-1 | . | TRBV7-8 | . | TGTGCCAGCAGCTTAATCACAGTGGGCACTGAAGCTTTCTTT | CASSLITVGTEAFF
TRBJ2-2 | TRBD2 | TRBV11-3 | . | TGTGCCAGCAGCTTAGAGGGAGGGACGAACACCGGGGAGCTGTTTTTT | CASSLEGGTNTGELFF
TRBJ2-5 | TRBD1 | TRBV3-1/TRBV3-2 | . | TGTGCCAGCAGCCGAAAAGGGGGCGTTGGGGAGACCCAGTACTTC | CASSRKGGVGETQYF
TRBJ1-2 | TRBD1 | TRBV2 | . | TGTGCCAGCAGCGACAAGGGACAGGGGTATGGCTACACCTTC | CASSDKGQGYGYTF
TRBJ1-5 | . | TRBV19 | . | TGTGCCAGTAGTGTAACAGGGCCCAATCAGCCCCAGCATTTT | CASSVTGPNQPQHF
TRBJ2-5 | . | TRBV7-3 | . | TGTGCCAGCAGCCCAACAGGGCGGTTAGGGGTGGCAAACCAAGAGACCCAGTACTTC | CASSPTGRLGVANQETQYF
TRBJ2-3 | . | TRBV18 | . | TGTGCCAGCTCAAGAGTGGTGACAGCCTCAGCAGATACGCAGTATTTT | CASSRVVTASADTQYF
TRBJ1-1 | . | TRBV28 | . | TGTGCCAGTTCACGACCGGGACTTGAAAAAGCTTTCTTT | CASSRPGLEKAFF
TRBJ1-1 | . | TRBV28 | . | TGTGCCAGCAGTTTTCGGGGTGCGGGGGCTTTCTTT | CASSFRGAGAFF
TRBJ2-5 | TRBD2 | TRBV11-2 | . | TGTGCCAGCAGCCCTGGGCAGGCTAGCGGGGGCGCGGGGACCCAGTACTTC | CASSPGQASGGAGTQYF
TRBJ1-2 | TRBD1 | TRBV6-5 | . | TGTGCCAGCATGTACAGGGGCGGCTACACCTTC | CASMYRGGYTF
TRBJ2-1 | TRBD2 | TRBV28 | . | TGTGCCAGCAGTTTATCCGGGAGGTCCTACAATGAGCAGTTCTTC | CASSLSGRSYNEQFF
TRBJ1-2 | TRBD1 | TRBV15 | . | TGTGCCACCAGCAGAGATGGGACAGATCTAAGAGGCTACACCTTC | CATSRDGTDLRGYTF
TRBJ1-2 | . | TRBV6-1 | . | TGTGCCAGCAGTGAAGGGGCAGGTGGTGGCTACACCTTC | CASSEGAGGGYTF
TRBJ2-5 | TRBD2 | TRBV28 | . | TGTGCCAGCAGATCTCGACTAGCGGGGGGGCGTGCGGAGACCCAGTACTTC | CASRSRLAGGRAETQYF
TRBJ1-1 | . | TRBV4-1 | . | TGCGCCAGCAGCCAAAATCTAGTCGGGCCAGAGGGTTTCTTT | CASSQNLVGPEGFF
TRBJ2-5 | . | TRBV2 | . | TGTGCCAGCAGTGAGATGTCACTAAGGGGGGGGGAGACCCAGTACTTC | CASSEMSLRGGETQYF
TRBJ1-6 | . | TRBV7-9 | once | TGTGCCAGCAGCGAAGAGGGCAGCAGTTCACCCCTCCACTTT | CASSEEGSSSPLHF
TRBJ1-1 | . | TRBV2 | many | TGTGCCAGCGGTCAAACGCGGGGGACTGAAGCTTTCTTT | CASGQTRGTEAFF
TRBJ1-1 | . | TRBV6-2/TRBV6-3 | . | TGTGCCAGCAGTCACATTTACTTAGAGGCTGAAGCTTTCTTT | CASSHIYLEAEAFF
TRBJ2-7 | TRBD2 | TRBV7-2 | . | TGTGCCAGCAGCTCCCGGGGAGCGGGGGCCGAGCAGTACTTC | CASSSRGAGAEQYF
TRBJ1-1 | . | TRBV19 | . | TGTGCCAGTAGTATAACCATAACGGACACTGAAGCTTTCTTT | CASSITITDTEAFF
TRBJ1-5 | . | TRBV3-1/TRBV3-2 | . | TGTGCCAGCAACTCCGGCAATCAGCCCCAGCATTTT | CASNSGNQPQHF
TRBJ2-7 | . | TRBV6-5 | . | TGTGCCAGCAGGCAACTAGAATCCTACGAGCAGTACTTC | CASRQLESYEQYF
TRBJ1-1 | . | TRBV5-1 | . | TGCGCCAGCAGTCTGGAGGGGAGAGTGAACACTGAAGCTTTCTTT | CASSLEGRVNTEAFF